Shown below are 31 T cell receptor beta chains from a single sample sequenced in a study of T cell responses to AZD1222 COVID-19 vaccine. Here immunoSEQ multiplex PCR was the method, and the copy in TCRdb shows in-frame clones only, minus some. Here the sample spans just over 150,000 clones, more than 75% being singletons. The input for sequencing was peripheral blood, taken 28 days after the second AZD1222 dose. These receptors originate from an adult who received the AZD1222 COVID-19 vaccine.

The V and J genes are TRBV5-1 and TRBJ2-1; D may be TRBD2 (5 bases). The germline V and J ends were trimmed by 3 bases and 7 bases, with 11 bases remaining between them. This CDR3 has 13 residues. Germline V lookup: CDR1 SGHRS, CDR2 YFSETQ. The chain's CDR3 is CASSSNAGNEQFF. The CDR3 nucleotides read TGCGCCAGCAGCTCGAATGCGGGTAATGAGCAGTTCTTC. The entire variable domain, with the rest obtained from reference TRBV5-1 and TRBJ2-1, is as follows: KAGVTQTPRYLIKTRGQQVTLSCSPISGHRSVSWYQQTPGQGLQFLFEYFSETQRNKGNFPGRFSGRQFSNSRSEMNVSTLELGDSALYLCASSSNAGNEQFFGPGTRLTVL.

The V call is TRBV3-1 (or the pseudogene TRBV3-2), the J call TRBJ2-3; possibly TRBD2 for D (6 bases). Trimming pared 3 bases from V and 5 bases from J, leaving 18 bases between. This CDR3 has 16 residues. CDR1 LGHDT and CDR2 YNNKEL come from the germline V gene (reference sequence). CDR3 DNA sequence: TGTGCCAGCAGCCAGCTTGGGGCGGGGAGCGGAGATACGCAGTATTTT. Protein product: CASSQLGAGSGDTQYF.

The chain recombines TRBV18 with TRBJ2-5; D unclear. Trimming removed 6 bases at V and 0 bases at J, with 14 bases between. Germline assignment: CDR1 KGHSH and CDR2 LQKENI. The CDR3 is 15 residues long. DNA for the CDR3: TGTGCCAGCTCTTACACCGTTGACTACCAAGAGACCCAGTACTTC. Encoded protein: CASSYTVDYQETQYF.

CDR3 loop: CSVETNSYEQYF. CDR3 in DNA: TGCAGCGTGGAGACTAACTCCTACGAGCAGTACTTC. This chain links TRBV29-1 with TRBJ2-7, with D maybe TRBD2 (5 bases). Germline V CDR1 and CDR2: SQVTM, ANQGSEA. V was shortened by 6 bases and J by 0 bases, with 9 bases between the two germline ends. The CDR3 is 12 residues long.

CDR3 bases: TGTGCCAGCAGCCAAGATTTATGGGGGGTTGGCACTGAAGCTTTCTTT. This translates into CASSQDLWGVGTEAFF. This chain joins TRBV3-1 (or the pseudogene TRBV3-2) and TRBJ1-1; perhaps TRBD1 as D (5 bases). The CDR3 runs 16 residues. Germline CDR1 is LGHDT and CDR2 is YNNKEL (reference sequence). The germline V and J ends were trimmed by 0 bases and 4 bases, with 15 bases remaining between them.

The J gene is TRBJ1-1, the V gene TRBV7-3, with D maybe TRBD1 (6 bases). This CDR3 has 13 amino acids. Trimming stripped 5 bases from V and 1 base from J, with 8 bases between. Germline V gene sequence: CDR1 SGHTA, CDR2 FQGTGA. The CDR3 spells CASSAQGNTEAFF. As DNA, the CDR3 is TGTGCCAGCAGCGCACAGGGGAACACTGAAGCTTTCTTT. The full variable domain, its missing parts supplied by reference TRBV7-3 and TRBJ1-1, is GAGVSQTPSNKVTEKGKYVELRCDPISGHTALYWYRQSLGQGPEFLIYFQGTGAADDSGLPNDRFFAVRPEGSVSTLKIQRTERGDSAVYLCASSAQGNTEAFFGQGTRLTVV.

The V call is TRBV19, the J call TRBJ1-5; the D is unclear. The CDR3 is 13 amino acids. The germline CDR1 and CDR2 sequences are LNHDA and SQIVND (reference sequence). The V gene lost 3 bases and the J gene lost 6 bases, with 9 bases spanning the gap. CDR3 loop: CASSMVFGQPQHF. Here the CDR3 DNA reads TGTGCCAGTAGTATGGTTTTTGGTCAGCCCCAGCATTTT.

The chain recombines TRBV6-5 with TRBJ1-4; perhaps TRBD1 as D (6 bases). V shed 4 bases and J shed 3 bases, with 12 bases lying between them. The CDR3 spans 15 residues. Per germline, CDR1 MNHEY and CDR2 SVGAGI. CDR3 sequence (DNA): TGTGCCAGCAGTTTTACAGGGTTTGCTAATGAAAAACTGTTTTTT. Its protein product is CASSFTGFANEKLFF.

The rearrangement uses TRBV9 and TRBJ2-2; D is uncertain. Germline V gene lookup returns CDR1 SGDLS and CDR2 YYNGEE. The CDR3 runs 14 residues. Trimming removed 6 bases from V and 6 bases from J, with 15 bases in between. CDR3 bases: TGTGCCAGCACCCCGGGTTCTGGATCCGGGGAGCTGTTTTTT. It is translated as CASTPGSGSGELFF. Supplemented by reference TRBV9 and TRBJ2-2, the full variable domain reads DSGVTQTPKHLITATGQRVTLRCSPRSGDLSVYWYQQSLDQGLQFLIQYYNGEERAKGNILERFSAQQFPDLHSELNLSSLELGDSALYFCASTPGSGSGELFFGEGSRLTVL.

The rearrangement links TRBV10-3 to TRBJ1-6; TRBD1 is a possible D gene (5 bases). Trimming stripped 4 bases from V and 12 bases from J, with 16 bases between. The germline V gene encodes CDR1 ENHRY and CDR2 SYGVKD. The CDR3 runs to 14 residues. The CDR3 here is CAISVGGGGLPLHF. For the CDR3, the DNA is TGTGCCATCAGTGTTGGCGGTGGGGGGTTACCCCTCCACTTT.

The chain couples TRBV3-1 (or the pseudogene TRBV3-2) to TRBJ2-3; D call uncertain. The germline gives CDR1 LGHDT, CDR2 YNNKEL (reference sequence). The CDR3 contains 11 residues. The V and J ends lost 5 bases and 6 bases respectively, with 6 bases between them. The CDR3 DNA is TGTGCCAGCAGCGTCAAGGATACGCAGTATTTT. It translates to CASSVKDTQYF.

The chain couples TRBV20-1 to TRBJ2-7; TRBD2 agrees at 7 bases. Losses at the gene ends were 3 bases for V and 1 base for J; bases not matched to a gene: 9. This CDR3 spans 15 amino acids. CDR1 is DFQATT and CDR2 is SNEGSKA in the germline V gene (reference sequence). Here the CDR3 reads CSASGREVASYEQYF. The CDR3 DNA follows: TGCAGTGCTAGTGGACGGGAGGTAGCTTCCTACGAGCAGTACTTC.

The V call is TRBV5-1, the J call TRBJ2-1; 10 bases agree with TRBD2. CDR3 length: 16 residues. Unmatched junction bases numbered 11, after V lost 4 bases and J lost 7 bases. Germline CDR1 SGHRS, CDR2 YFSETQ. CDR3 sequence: CASSPTGLAIGNEQFF. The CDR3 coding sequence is TGCGCCAGCAGCCCTACGGGACTAGCGATCGGTAATGAGCAGTTCTTC.

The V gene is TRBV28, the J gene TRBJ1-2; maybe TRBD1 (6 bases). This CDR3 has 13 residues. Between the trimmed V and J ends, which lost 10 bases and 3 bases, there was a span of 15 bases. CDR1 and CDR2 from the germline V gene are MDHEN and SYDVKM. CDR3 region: CAISEQGYYGYTF. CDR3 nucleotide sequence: TGTGCCATCTCCGAACAGGGCTACTATGGCTACACCTTC.

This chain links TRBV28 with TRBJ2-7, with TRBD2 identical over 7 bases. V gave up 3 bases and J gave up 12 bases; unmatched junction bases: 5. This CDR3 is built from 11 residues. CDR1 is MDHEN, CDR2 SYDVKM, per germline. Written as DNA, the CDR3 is TGTGCCAGCAGTTTGGGAGGGCAGCGGTACTTC. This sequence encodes CASSLGGQRYF.

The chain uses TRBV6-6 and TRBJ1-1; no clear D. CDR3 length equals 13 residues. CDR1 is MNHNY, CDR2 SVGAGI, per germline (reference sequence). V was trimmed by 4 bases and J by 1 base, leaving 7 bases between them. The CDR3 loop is CASSSTGNTEAFF. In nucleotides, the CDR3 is TGTGCCAGCAGTTCCACCGGGAACACTGAAGCTTTCTTT.

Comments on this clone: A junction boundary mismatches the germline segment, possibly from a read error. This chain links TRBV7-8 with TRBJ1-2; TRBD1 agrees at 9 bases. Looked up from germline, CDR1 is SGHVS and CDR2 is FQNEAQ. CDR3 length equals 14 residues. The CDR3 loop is CASSYIQGAGGYTF. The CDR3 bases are TGTGCCAGCAGCTATATACAGGGGGCGGGAGGCTACACCTTT.

The DNA of the CDR3 is TGTGCCAGCAGTTTGGCGGGAGATGAGCAGTTCTTC. Protein product: CASSLAGDEQFF. This chain connects TRBV12-3 or TRBV12-4 to TRBJ2-1, with 7 bases matching TRBD2. V lost 3 bases and J lost 8; bases outside the gene matches: 1. The CDR3 covers 12 residues.

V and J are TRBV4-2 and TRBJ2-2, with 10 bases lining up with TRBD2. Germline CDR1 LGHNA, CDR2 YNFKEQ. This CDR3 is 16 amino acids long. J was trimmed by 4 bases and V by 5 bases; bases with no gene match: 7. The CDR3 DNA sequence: TGTGCCAGCAGCTACTCTAGCGGGAGCGGCACCGGGGAGCTGTTTTTT. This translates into CASSYSSGSGTGELFF.

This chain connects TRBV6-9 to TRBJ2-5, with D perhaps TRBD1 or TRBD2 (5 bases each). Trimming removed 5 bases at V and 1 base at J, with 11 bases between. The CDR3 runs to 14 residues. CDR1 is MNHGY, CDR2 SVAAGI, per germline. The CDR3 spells CASSPGTAQETQYF. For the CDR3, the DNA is TGTGCCAGCAGTCCCGGGACGGCCCAAGAGACCCAGTACTTC.

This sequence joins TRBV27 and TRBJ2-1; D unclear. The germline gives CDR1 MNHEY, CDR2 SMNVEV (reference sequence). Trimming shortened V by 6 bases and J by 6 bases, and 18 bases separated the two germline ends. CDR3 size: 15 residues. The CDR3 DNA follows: TGTGCCAGCAGCCCAAATGGACCCGCTACCAATGAGCAGTTCTTC. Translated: CASSPNGPATNEQFF.

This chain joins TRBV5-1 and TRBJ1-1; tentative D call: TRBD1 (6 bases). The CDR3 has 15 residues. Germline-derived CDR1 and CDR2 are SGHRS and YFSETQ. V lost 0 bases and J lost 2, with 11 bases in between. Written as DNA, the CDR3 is TGCGCCAGCAGCTTGGAGGGGACAACCAACACTGAAGCTTTCTTT. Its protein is CASSLEGTTNTEAFF.

CDR3 nucleotides: TGTGCCAGCAGCCAATATCGCGACTACCAAGAGACCCAGTACTTC. As protein: CASSQYRDYQETQYF. V gene TRBV14 combines with J gene TRBJ2-5; D is undetermined. Trimming removed 2 bases from V and 0 bases from J, with 10 bases in between. The CDR3 has 15 amino acids. Germline assignment: CDR1 SGHDN and CDR2 FVKESK.

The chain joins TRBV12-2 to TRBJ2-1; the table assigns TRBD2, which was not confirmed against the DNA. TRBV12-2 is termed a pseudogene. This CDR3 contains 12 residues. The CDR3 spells CASHQAGRQQFF. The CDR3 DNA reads TGTGCAAGTCACCAGGCCGGGAGGCAGCAGTTCTTC.

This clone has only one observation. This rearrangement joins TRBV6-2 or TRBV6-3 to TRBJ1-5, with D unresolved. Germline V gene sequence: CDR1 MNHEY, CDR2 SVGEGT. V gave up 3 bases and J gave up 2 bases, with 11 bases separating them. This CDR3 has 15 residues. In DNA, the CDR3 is TGTGCCAGCAGTTATCGAGGTATAGGCAATCAGCCCCAGCATTTT. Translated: CASSYRGIGNQPQHF.

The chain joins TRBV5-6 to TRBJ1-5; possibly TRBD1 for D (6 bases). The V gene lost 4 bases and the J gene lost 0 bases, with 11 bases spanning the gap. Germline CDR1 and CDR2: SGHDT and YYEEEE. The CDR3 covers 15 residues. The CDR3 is CASSGGLDSNQPQHF. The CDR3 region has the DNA TGTGCCAGCAGCGGGGGCCTAGATAGCAATCAGCCCCAGCATTTT.

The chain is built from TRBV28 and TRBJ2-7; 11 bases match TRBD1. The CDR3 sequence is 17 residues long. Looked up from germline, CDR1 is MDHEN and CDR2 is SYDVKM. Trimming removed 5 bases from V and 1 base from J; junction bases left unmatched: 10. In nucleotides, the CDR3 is TGTGCCAGCAGTCCCTGGACAGGGGGCGATTCATCCTACGAGCAGTACTTC. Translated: CASSPWTGGDSSYEQYF.

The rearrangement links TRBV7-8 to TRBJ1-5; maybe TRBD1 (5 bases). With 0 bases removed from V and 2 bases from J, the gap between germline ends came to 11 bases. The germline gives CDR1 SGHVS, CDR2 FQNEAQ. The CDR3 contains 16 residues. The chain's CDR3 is CASSLAGGGRNQPQHF. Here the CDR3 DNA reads TGTGCCAGCAGCTTAGCCGGGGGGGGTCGCAATCAGCCCCAGCATTTT. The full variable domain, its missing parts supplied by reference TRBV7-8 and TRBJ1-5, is GAGVSQSPRYKVAKRGQDVALRCDPISGHVSLFWYQQALGQGPEFLTYFQNEAQLDKSGLPSDRFFAERPEGSVSTLKIQRTQQEDSAVYLCASSLAGGGRNQPQHFGDGTRLSIL.

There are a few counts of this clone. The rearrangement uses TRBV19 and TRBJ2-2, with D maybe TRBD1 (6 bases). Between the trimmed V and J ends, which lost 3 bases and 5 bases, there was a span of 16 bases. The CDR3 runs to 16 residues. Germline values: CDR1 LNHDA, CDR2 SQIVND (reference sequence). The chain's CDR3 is CASSIFAQGRTGELFF. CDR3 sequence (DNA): TGTGCCAGTAGTATTTTTGCACAGGGACGGACCGGGGAGCTGTTTTTT. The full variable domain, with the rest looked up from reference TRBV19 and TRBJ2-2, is DGGITQSPKYLFRKEGQNVTLSCEQNLNHDAMYWYRQDPGQGLRLIYYSQIVNDFQKGDIAEGYSVSREKKESFPLTVTSAQKNPTAFYLCASSIFAQGRTGELFFGEGSRLTVL.

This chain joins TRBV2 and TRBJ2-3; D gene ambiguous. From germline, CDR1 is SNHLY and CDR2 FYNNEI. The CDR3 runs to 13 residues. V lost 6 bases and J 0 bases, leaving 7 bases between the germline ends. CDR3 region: CASSLASTDTQYF. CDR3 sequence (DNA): TGTGCCAGCAGCTTGGCTAGCACAGATACGCAGTATTTT.

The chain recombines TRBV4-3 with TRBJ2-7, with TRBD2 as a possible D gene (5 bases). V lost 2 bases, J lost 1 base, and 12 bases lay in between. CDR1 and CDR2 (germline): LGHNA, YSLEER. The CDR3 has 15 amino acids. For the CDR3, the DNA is TGCGCCAGCAGCCAACTTGGACGGGGTTCCTACGAGCAGTACTTC. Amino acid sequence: CASSQLGRGSYEQYF.